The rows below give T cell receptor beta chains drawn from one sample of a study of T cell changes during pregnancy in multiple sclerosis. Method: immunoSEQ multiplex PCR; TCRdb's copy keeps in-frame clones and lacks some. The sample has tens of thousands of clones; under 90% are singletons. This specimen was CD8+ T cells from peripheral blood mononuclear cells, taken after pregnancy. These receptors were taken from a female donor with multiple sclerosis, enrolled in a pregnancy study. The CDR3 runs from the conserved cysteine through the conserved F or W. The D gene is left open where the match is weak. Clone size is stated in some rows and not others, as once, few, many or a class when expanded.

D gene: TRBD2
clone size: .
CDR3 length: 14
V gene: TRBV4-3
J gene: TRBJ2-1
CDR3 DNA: TGCGCCAGCAGCGACACTAGCGGGGATTACGAGCAGTTCTTC
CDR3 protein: CASSDTSGDYEQFF

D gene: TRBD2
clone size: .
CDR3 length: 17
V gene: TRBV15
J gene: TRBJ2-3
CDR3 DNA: TGTGCCACCAGCAGAGATTCCCTAGCGGGGGCCACAGATACGCAGTATTTT
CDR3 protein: CATSRDSLAGATDTQYF

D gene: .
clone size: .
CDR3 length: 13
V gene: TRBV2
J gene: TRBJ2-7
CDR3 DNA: TGTGCCAGCAAGAGCGGTAGCTCCTACGAGCAGTACTTC
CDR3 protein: CASKSGSSYEQYF

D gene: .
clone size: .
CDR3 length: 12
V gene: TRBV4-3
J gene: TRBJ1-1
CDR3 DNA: TGCGCCAGCAGCCAACAGAACACTGAAGCTTTCTTT
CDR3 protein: CASSQQNTEAFF

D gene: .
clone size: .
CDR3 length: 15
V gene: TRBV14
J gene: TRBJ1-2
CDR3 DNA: TGTGCCAGCAGCCAAGAGGACAGAACCTACTATGGCTACACCTTC
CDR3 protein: CASSQEDRTYYGYTF

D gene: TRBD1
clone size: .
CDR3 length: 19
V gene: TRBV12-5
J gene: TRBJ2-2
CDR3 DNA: TGTGCTAGTGGTTTGGATTATAGGGACAGGGAGTCGGACACCGGGGAGCTGTTTTTT
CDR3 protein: CASGLDYRDRESDTGELFF

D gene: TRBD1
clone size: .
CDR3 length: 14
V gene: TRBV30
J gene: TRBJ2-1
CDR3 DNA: TGTGCCTGGGTTACAGGGGGGTATCACAATGAGCAGTTCTTC
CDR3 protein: CAWVTGGYHNEQFF

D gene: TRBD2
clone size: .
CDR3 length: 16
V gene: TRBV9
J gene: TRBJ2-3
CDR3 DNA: TGTGCCAGCAGCCCCTGGGGGGGACCTAGCACAGATACGCAGTATTTT
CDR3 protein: CASSPWGGPSTDTQYF

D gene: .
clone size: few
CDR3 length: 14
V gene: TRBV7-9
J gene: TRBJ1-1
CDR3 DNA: TGTGCCAGCAACGCTTGGGGGGAGAACACTGAAGCTTTCTTT
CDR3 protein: CASNAWGENTEAFF

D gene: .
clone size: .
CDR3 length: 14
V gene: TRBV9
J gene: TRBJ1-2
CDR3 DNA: TGTGCCAGCAGCGTGGCCCCAGGAAACTATGGCTACACCTTC
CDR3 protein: CASSVAPGNYGYTF

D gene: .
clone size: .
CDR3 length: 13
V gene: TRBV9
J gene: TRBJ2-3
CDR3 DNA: TGTGCCAGCAGCGGACCGGGAGCAGATACGCAGTATTTT
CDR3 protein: CASSGPGADTQYF

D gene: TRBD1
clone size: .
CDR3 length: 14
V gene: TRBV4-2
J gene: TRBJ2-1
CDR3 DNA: TGTGCCAGCCACGGACAGGGGATCTACAATGAGCAGTTCTTC
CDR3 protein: CASHGQGIYNEQFF

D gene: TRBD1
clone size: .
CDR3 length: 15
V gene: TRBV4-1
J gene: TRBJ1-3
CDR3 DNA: TGCGCCAGCAGCCAAGCGACAGGGCCTGGAAACACCATATATTTT
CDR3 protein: CASSQATGPGNTIYF

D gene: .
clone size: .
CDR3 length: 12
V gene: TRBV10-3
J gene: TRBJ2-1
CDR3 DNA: TGTGCCATCAGTGAATCTGGCCATGAGCAGTTCTTC
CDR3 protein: CAISESGHEQFF

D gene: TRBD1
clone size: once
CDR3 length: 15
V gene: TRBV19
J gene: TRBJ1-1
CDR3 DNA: TGTGCCAGTACCCACAGGGGCACGGGTTACACTGAAGCTTTCTTT
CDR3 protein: CASTHRGTGYTEAFF

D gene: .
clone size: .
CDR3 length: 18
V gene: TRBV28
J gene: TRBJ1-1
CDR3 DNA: TGTGCCAGCAGTTCGGCGGTGTTAGGAAACAGGGCGTACACTGAAGCTTTCTTT
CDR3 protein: CASSSAVLGNRAYTEAFF

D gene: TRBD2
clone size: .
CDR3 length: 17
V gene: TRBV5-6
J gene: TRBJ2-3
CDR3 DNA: TGTGCCAGCACCTTACTCATACTAGCGGGGGGAGGTGATACGCAGTATTTT
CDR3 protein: CASTLLILAGGGDTQYF

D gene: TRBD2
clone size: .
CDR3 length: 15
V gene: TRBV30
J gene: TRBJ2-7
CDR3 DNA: TGTGCCTGGAGTAGAGTAGCGGGGGGCTCCTACGAGCAGTACTTC
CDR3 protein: CAWSRVAGGSYEQYF

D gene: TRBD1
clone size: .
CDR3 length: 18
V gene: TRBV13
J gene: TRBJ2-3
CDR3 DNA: TGTGCCAGCAGCCCCGTCGTCCAGGGGGTCGTTAGCACAGATACGCAGTATTTT
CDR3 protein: CASSPVVQGVVSTDTQYF

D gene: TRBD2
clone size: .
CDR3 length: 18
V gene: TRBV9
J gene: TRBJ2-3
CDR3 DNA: TGTGCCAGCAGCGTCCCTCGGATAGCGGGGGGGAACACAGATACGCAGTATTTT
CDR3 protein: CASSVPRIAGGNTDTQYF

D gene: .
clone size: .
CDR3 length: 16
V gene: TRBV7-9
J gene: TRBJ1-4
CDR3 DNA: TGTGCCAGCAGCCAGGCAGACAGATCAACTAATGAAAAACTGTTTTTT
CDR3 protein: CASSQADRSTNEKLFF

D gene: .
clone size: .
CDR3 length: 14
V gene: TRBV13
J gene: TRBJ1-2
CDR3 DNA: TGTGCCAGCAGCTTAGTTACGGGAAACTATGGCTACACCTTC
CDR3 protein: CASSLVTGNYGYTF

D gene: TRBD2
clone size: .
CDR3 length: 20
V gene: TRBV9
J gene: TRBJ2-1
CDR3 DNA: TGTGCCAGCAGCGTAAGTCCTAGCGGGGGACCCCTCGAAAAATACAATGAGCAGTTCTTC
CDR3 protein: CASSVSPSGGPLEKYNEQFF

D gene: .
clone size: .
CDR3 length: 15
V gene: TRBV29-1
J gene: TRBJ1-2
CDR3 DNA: TGCAGCGTTGGAGGAGGGTCAGGGATCCCCTATGGCTACACCTTC
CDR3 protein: CSVGGGSGIPYGYTF

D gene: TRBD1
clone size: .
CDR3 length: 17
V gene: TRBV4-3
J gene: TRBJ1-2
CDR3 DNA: TGCGCCAGCAGCCAAGATACCGGACAGGGGAGTTTCTGGGGCTACACCTTC
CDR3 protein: CASSQDTGQGSFWGYTF

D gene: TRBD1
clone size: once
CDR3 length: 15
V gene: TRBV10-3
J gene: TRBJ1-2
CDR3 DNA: TGTGCCATCAGCCCGACGGGACAGGCCGGCGAGGGCTACACCTTC
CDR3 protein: CAISPTGQAGEGYTF

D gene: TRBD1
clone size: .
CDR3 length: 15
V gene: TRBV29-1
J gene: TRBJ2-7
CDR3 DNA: TGCAGCGTTGAAGAGGGACAGGACAGCTCCTACGAGCAGTACTTC
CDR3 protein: CSVEEGQDSSYEQYF

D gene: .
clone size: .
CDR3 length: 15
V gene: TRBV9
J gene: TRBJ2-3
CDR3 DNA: TGTGCCAGCAGCTCTACGACAGGTGCCTCGGATACGCAGTATTTT
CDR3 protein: CASSSTTGASDTQYF

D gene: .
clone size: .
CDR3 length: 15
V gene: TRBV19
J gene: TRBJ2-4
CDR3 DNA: TGTGCCAGTAGTTTGACAATTCTAGCCAAAAACATTCAGTACTTC
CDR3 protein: CASSLTILAKNIQYF

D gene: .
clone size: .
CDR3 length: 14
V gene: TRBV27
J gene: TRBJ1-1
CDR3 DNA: TGTGCCAGCGGCAATCCAGGCTTCAACACTGAAGCTTTCTTT
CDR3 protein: CASGNPGFNTEAFF

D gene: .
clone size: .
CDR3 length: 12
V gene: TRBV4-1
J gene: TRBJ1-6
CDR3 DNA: TGCGCCAGCAGCCATCCTCCTTCACCCCTCCACTTT
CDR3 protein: CASSHPPSPLHF

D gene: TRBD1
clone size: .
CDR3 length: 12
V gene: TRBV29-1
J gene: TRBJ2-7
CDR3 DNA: TGCAGCGTTGATGCCAGGGGGATTGGGCAGTACTTC
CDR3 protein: CSVDARGIGQYF

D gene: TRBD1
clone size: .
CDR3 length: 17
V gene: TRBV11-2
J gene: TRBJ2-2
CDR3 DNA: TGTGCCAGCAGCCGAACCTCCGGGACAGGAGACACCGGGGAGCTGTTTTTT
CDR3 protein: CASSRTSGTGDTGELFF

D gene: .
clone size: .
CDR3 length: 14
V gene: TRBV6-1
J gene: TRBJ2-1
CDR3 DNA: TGTGCCAGCAGTGTACGGGGGGCCTGGAATGAGCAGTTCTTC
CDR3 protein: CASSVRGAWNEQFF

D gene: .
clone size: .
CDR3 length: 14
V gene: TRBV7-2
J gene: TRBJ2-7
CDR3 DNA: TGTGCCAGCAGCTTAATGGGGACTTCCTACGAGCAGTACTTC
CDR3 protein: CASSLMGTSYEQYF

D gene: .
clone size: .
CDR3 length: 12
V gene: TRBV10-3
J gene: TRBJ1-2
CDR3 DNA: TGTGCCATCTCGGAGGGAACCTATGGCTACACCTTC
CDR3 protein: CAISEGTYGYTF

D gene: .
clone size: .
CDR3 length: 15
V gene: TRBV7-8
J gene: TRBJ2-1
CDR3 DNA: TGTGCCAGCAGCTTAGTGACAATGACCTACAATGAGCAGTTCTTC
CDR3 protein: CASSLVTMTYNEQFF

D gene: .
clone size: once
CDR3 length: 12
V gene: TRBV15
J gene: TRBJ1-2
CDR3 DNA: TGTGCCACCAGCGACAGAGACTATGGCTACACCTTC
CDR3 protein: CATSDRDYGYTF

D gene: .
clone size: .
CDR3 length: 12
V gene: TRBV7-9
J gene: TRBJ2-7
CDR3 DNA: TGTGCCGGAGGAGAGAGCTCCTACGAGCAGTACTTC
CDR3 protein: CAGGESSYEQYF

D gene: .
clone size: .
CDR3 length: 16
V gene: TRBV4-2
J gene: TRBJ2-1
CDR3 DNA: TGTGCCAGCAGCCAAGAGATAGGGGTTCCCTACAATGAGCAGTTCTTC
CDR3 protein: CASSQEIGVPYNEQFF

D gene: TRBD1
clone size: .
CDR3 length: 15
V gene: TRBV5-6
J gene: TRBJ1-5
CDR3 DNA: TGTGCCAGCAGCTGGGGACAGGGTCCCAATCAGCCCCAGCATTTT
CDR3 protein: CASSWGQGPNQPQHF

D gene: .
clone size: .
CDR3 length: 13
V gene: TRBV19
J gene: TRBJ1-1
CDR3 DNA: TGTGCCAGTTCGACAGGAGTGAACACTGAAGCTTTCTTT
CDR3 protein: CASSTGVNTEAFF

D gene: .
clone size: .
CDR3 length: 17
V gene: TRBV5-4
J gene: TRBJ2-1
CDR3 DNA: TGTGCCAGCAGTCCGAAACAACAGGGCCCCTCCTACAATGAGCAGTTCTTC
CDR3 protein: CASSPKQQGPSYNEQFF

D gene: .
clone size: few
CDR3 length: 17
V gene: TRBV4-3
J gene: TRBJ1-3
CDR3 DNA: TGCGCCAGCAGCCAAGATTTGGACACCCGCTCTGGAAACACCATATATTTT
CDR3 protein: CASSQDLDTRSGNTIYF

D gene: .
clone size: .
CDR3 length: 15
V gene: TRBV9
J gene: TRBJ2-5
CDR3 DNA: TGTGCCAGCAGCGTAGGAAGGGGCCTCCAAGAGACCCAGTACTTC
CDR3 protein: CASSVGRGLQETQYF

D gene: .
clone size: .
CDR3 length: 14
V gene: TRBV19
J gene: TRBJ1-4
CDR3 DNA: TGTGCCAGTAGTATAGAGTCCCCGGATGAAAAACTGTTTTTT
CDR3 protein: CASSIESPDEKLFF

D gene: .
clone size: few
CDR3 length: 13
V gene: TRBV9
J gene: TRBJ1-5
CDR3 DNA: TGTGCCAGCAGCAAGGGGGACAATCAGCCCCAGCATTTT
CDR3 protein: CASSKGDNQPQHF

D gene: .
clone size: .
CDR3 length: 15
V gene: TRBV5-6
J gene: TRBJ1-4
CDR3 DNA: TGTGCCAGCAGCTTGGGAGGAACTACTAATGAAAAACTGTTTTTT
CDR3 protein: CASSLGGTTNEKLFF